A selection of T cell receptor beta chains follows, all from one sample in a study of long-term antiretroviral therapy in people with HIV. TCRdb keeps only in-frame clones here, not all; method: immunoSEQ multiplex PCR. The sample has thousands of clones, about 77% seen once; the top ten hold approximately 15%. The sample here was unsorted PBMCs, taken 0.4 years before starting antiretroviral therapy. The receptors were sampled from a young man with HIV. Each CDR3 is given without its conserved first and last residue. D genes are given only for firm matches.

TRBJ2-1	-	TRBV5-6	ASSFMAYNEQF
TRBJ1-1	-	TRBV28	ASSLFGGVSTEAF
TRBJ2-7	TRBD1	TRBV7-9	ASSPRDRGREQY
TRBJ1-1	-	TRBV30	AWSVDGGGTEAF
TRBJ2-3	-	TRBV18	ASSPSLTDTQY
TRBJ1-1	-	TRBV6-5	ASSYESGVREAF
TRBJ2-1	-	TRBV19	ASRGRSYYNEQF
TRBJ2-7	TRBD2	TRBV11-2	ASSLLAGGGEQY
TRBJ2-1	-	TRBV5-1	ASSPAGSNEQF
TRBJ2-3	-	TRBV10-3	AISFAPASTDTQY
TRBJ1-6	-	TRBV27	ASSLDTGSGSLH
TRBJ1-6	TRBD1	TRBV28	ASSPPGQGVASYNSPLH
TRBJ1-2	TRBD1	TRBV29-1	SVDSTGTSNYGYT
TRBJ2-7	-	TRBV19	ASSMGWPYEQY
TRBJ1-1	-	TRBV6-5	ASSGTVNTEAF
TRBJ1-5	TRBD1	TRBV23-1	ASIPSRGRSIKPQH
TRBJ2-7	-	TRBV30	AWSGASLS
TRBJ2-7	-	TRBV5-5	ASSLIGGGPREQY
TRBJ2-2	-	TRBV5-5	ASRSRGDGELF
TRBJ2-7	-	TRBV5-1	ASSLGRAAYEQY
TRBJ2-5	-	TRBV28	ASSLTETQY
TRBJ2-7	-	TRBV21-1	ASSTISYEQY
TRBJ2-7	TRBD2	TRBV6-1	ASSGPSGRNPYEQY
TRBJ1-1	-	TRBV28	ASSLGRVKRTEAF
TRBJ1-6	-	TRBV11-2	ASRKTASSYNSPLH
TRBJ1-1	TRBD1	TRBV28	ASSIHVGQGIEAF
TRBJ1-5	-	TRBV7-2	ASSARNEVVGNQPQH
TRBJ1-1	-	TRBV9	ASSVGADTEAF
TRBJ2-7	-	TRBV6-5	ASSAAGIYYEQY
TRBJ2-7	-	TRBV5-4	ASSLGGGAREQY
TRBJ2-7	TRBD1	TRBV10-3	AATGDIDEQY
TRBJ1-6	-	TRBV28	ASSLLGEPLH
TRBJ2-3	-	TRBV14	ASSQGRTDTQY
TRBJ2-7	-	TRBV28	ASSLRSYEQY
TRBJ1-6	-	TRBV6-5	ASSYSTSNSPLH
TRBJ2-3	TRBD2	TRBV9	ASSGSGGRTDTQY
TRBJ2-1	TRBD2	TRBV28	ASSSLKRDSYNEQF
TRBJ2-7	TRBD1	TRBV4-1	ASSQDGTAFYEQY
TRBJ1-1	-	TRBV28	ASSEGKTEAF
TRBJ1-2	-	TRBV11-2	ASSSLLDTEYGYT
TRBJ1-6	-	TRBV7-9	ASREGNSPLH
TRBJ2-7	TRBD1	TRBV19	ASSPTGSDEQY
TRBJ1-4	TRBD1	TRBV5-1	ASSQKGQSTNEKLF
TRBJ2-7	TRBD1	TRBV6-6	ASRRPGTGNSYEQY
TRBJ2-2	-	TRBV9	ASSVGLRGAGTLNTGELF
TRBJ1-1	TRBD1	TRBV6-5	ASLRPGQGRAEAF
TRBJ1-5	-	TRBV5-1	ASSLTGIPNQPQH
TRBJ1-3	-	TRBV30	AWRGREAGNTIY
TRBJ1-2	TRBD1	TRBV29-1	SVPQGVYGYT
TRBJ2-7	TRBD1	TRBV19	ASSGDRGPYEQY
TRBJ1-1	-	TRBV2	ASRQGGWDTEAF
TRBJ1-4	-	TRBV28	ASSLSFGDLRSGWDEKLF
TRBJ2-2	-	TRBV27	ASSPGILSTGELF
TRBJ1-6	-	TRBV28	ASSLYPGTSSPLH
TRBJ1-6	-	TRBV7-8	ASSLYGRESSYNSPLH
TRBJ2-3	TRBD2	TRBV11-2	ASSYGGVGGTDTQY
TRBJ2-6	-	TRBV9	ASSVLKDGRVSGANVLT
TRBJ2-3	-	TRBV6-1	ASSEGGRRVADTQY
TRBJ1-1	-	TRBV4-3	ASSQGIPPLQAF
TRBJ2-2	-	TRBV2	ASSEQAGRTGELF